Given below is one T cell receptor (beta chain) in context. The protocol was immunoSEQ multiplex PCR, while the TCRdb copy is restricted to in-frame clones and leaves out a portion. This table has some 490,000 clones, more than 85% appearing once. This sample was taken from a study of blood T cell repertoires in COVID-19. V dropped 5 bases and J dropped 3 bases, with 20 bases sitting between them. The CDR3 length is 17 residues. The germline gives CDR1 MNHNY, CDR2 SVGAGI (reference sequence). Donors of Cohort 3 who recovered were those that had two negative PCRs, clearance, or symptom resolution. The TCR comes from a woman in her fifties or sixties who had recovered from COVID-19. Material for sequencing was PBMCs or T cells enriched from blood (not recorded which). This rearrangement joins TRBV6-6 to TRBJ2-1; possible D gene TRBD1, 6 bases. CDR3 DNA: TGTGCCAGCAGTCCATCTCTGGACAGAATATACTACAATGAGCAGTTCTTC. It specifies CASSPSLDRIYYNEQFF.